The rows below give T cell receptor beta chains drawn from one sample of a study of cytomegalovirus exposure and HLA in healthy donors. This table comes from immunoSEQ multiplex PCR, and its TCRdb copy is limited to in-frame clones, with some not included. The sample carries about 90,000 clones, less than 85% recorded once. Sample: PBMCs. These receptors all come from a man between 18 and 35 years old in good health and CMV-seronegative. Each CDR3 is given with its conserved first and last residue. Each record gives: D gene, V gene, J gene, clone size, CDR3 protein, CDR3 DNA. A D gene is named only where the DNA matches it firmly. Clone size appears in some rows only: once, few, many, or a class for an expanded clone.

>-|TRBV2|TRBJ1-2|-
CASSESGNYGYTF
TGTGCCAGCAGTGAAAGCGGGAACTATGGCTACACCTTC
>TRBD2|TRBV7-7|TRBJ2-3|-
CASSPGLASGRRTDTQYF
TGTGCTAGCAGCCCGGGACTAGCCTCCGGCCGCCGAACAGATACGCAGTATTTT
>-|TRBV20-1|TRBJ2-7|once
CSATRGGEQYF
TGCAGTGCTACTAGAGGGGGCGAGCAGTACTTC
>TRBD1|TRBV6-1|TRBJ2-7|-
CASRRTGLLYEQYF
TGTGCCAGCAGACGGACAGGACTGCTCTACGAGCAGTACTTC
>TRBD2|TRBV5-8|TRBJ2-1|-
CASSLVTSGYNEQFF
TGTGCCAGCAGCTTGGTTACTAGCGGGTACAATGAGCAGTTCTTC
>-|TRBV7-8|TRBJ1-5|-
CASSPQPRGGQPQHF
TGTGCCAGCAGCCCCCAACCCAGGGGAGGGCAGCCCCAGCATTTT
>-|TRBV19|TRBJ1-3|once
CASRDQGFSGNTIYF
TGTGCCAGTAGGGATCAGGGGTTCTCTGGAAACACCATATATTTT
>-|TRBV5-6|TRBJ1-4|-
CASSLEASRANEKLFF
TGTGCCAGCAGCTTGGAGGCTTCGCGGGCTAATGAAAAACTGTTTTTT
>-|TRBV18|TRBJ2-2|-
CASSPRLATNTGELFF
TGTGCCAGCTCACCAAGGCTAGCTACGAACACCGGGGAGCTGTTTTTT
>TRBD2|TRBV27|TRBJ2-7|-
CASSSRTSGYEQYF
TGTGCCAGCAGTTCAAGGACTAGCGGATACGAGCAGTACTTC
>-|TRBV6-1|TRBJ1-5|few
CASRKEGGQPQHF
TGTGCCAGCAGGAAGGAGGGAGGTCAGCCCCAGCATTTT
>-|TRBV2|TRBJ1-1|-
CASRGGARTEAFF
TGTGCCAGCAGGGGGGGGGCGCGGACTGAAGCTTTCTTT
>TRBD1|TRBV11-3|TRBJ1-1|-
CASSPGGMDTEAFF
TGTGCCAGCAGTCCAGGGGGTATGGACACTGAAGCTTTCTTT
>TRBD2|TRBV6-6|TRBJ2-7|-
CASSGPGGPSYEQYF
TGTGCCAGCAGTGGCCCGGGGGGACCCAGTTACGAGCAGTACTTC
>TRBD1|TRBV6-6|TRBJ2-7|-
CASRSQGAVDEQYF
TGTGCCAGCAGATCACAGGGGGCGGTCGACGAGCAGTACTTC
>-|TRBV19|TRBJ2-5|-
CASSRFRETQYF
TGTGCCAGTAGTAGGTTTCGGGAGACCCAGTACTTC
>TRBD2|TRBV7-9|TRBJ2-7|-
CASSLGTSSYEQYF
TGTGCCAGCAGCTTAGGGACTAGCTCCTACGAGCAGTACTTC
>-|TRBV6-5|TRBJ1-5|-
CASSWGRAGNQPQHF
TGTGCCAGCAGTTGGGGCAGGGCTGGCAATCAGCCCCAGCATTTT
>TRBD2|TRBV29-1|TRBJ2-5|-
CSVLGTSGSGVGEETQYF
TGCAGCGTTTTAGGGACTAGCGGGAGCGGTGTAGGGGAAGAGACCCAGTACTTC
>-|TRBV30|TRBJ2-7|-
CVAIESNSYEQYF
TGTGTCGCGATCGAATCAAACTCCTACGAGCAGTACTTC
>TRBD1|TRBV6-1|TRBJ2-7|-
CASSEGDSPYEQYF
TGTGCCAGCAGTGAGGGGGACAGCCCCTACGAGCAGTACTTC
>-|TRBV28|TRBJ2-5|-
CASSLDWRGGTETQYF
TGTGCCAGCAGTTTAGATTGGCGAGGGGGAACGGAGACCCAGTACTTC
>-|TRBV28|TRBJ1-5|-
CASSLRKSNQPQHF
TGTGCCAGCAGTTTGCGCAAAAGCAATCAGCCCCAGCATTTT
>TRBD1|TRBV5-1|TRBJ2-1|-
CASSVRFAGTAHEQFF
TGCGCCAGCAGCGTAAGATTCGCCGGGACAGCCCATGAGCAGTTCTTC
>-|TRBV5-5|TRBJ2-7|few
CASSFGTLNYEQYF
TGTGCCAGCAGCTTCGGGACACTGAACTACGAGCAGTACTTC
>-|TRBV27|TRBJ1-4|-
CASSLTRVHEKLFF
TGTGCCAGCAGTTTAACCAGGGTCCATGAAAAACTGTTTTTT
>-|TRBV28|TRBJ1-1|once
CASSSSDRLNTEAFF
TGTGCCAGCAGTAGCTCAGACAGGTTGAACACTGAAGCTTTCTTT
>-|TRBV18|TRBJ2-6|-
CASSLTTLLSGTSGANVLTF
TGTGCCAGCTCATTGACGACCTTACTAAGCGGAACTTCTGGGGCCAACGTCCTGACTTTC
>TRBD2|TRBV5-1|TRBJ2-7|-
CASSPPSGSSYEQYF
TGCGCCAGCAGCCCGCCTAGCGGGAGCTCCTACGAGCAGTACTTC
>-|TRBV10-3|TRBJ2-7|-
CAISANYEQYF
TGTGCCATCAGTGCCAACTACGAGCAGTACTTC
>-|TRBV5-1|TRBJ2-1|-
CASSLSGLSYNEQFF
TGCGCCAGCAGCTTGAGCGGGCTCTCCTACAATGAGCAGTTCTTC
>-|TRBV18|TRBJ2-1|-
CASSHRQRVHNEQFF
TGTGCCAGCTCACATCGCCAGAGGGTTCACAATGAGCAGTTCTTC
>-|TRBV7-2|TRBJ1-2|-
CASSLNDRRVDGYTF
TGTGCCAGCAGCTTAAACGACAGGCGGGTGGATGGCTACACCTTC
>TRBD2|TRBV7-6|TRBJ2-7|-
CASSPGTSGSVEQYF
TGTGCCAGCAGCCCAGGGACTAGCGGGAGCGTCGAGCAGTACTTC
>-|TRBV5-1|TRBJ1-5|-
CASSWAGNQPQHF
TGCGCCAGCAGCTGGGCCGGCAATCAGCCCCAGCATTTT
>TRBD2|TRBV27|TRBJ2-1|-
CASSPILAVTNNEQFF
TGTGCCAGCAGTCCCATCCTAGCGGTCACAAACAATGAGCAGTTCTTC
>-|TRBV11-2|TRBJ1-1|once
CASSPAAVNTEAFF
TGTGCCAGCAGCCCCGCGGCCGTAAACACTGAAGCTTTCTTT
>TRBD1|TRBV5-1|TRBJ2-7|-
CASSHWTGSYEQYF
TGCGCCAGCAGCCATTGGACAGGGTCCTACGAGCAGTACTTC
>-|TRBV2|TRBJ2-7|-
CASSEARPPGTEQYF
TGTGCCAGCAGTGAAGCGCGGCCCCCCGGAACCGAGCAGTACTTC
>TRBD2|TRBV2|TRBJ2-5|-
CASSEALGGGQETQYF
TGTGCCAGCAGTGAAGCGCTAGGCGGGGGGCAAGAGACCCAGTACTTC